The rows below give T cell receptor beta chains drawn from one sample of a study of cytomegalovirus exposure and HLA in healthy donors. Libraries were prepared by immunoSEQ multiplex PCR; TCRdb keeps only in-frame clonotypes and omits some of them. The sample lists under 400,000 clones; nearly 90% were seen once. Sequencing was performed on PBMCs. The receptors shown here come from a man between 25 and 39 years old in good health and CMV-seronegative. The CDR3 runs from the conserved cysteine through the conserved F or W. The D gene is left open where the match is weak. Clone size is shown for a subset of rows, as once, few, many or a class of expanded clone.

CDR3aa	CDR3nt	abundance	j_gene	d_gene	v_gene
CASRQQGNSNYGYTF	TGTGCCAGTAGGCAACAGGGAAATTCCAACTATGGCTACACCTTC	.	TRBJ1-2	.	TRBV19
CASSLRAGVGANVLTF	TGTGCCAGCAGCTTAAGGGCGGGAGTCGGGGCCAACGTCCTGACTTTC	.	TRBJ2-6	TRBD2	TRBV7-6
CASSVRGARTDEQFF	TGTGCCAGCAGCGTCCGGGGGGCCCGTACGGATGAGCAGTTCTTC	.	TRBJ2-1	.	TRBV9
CASSLLSGSFGGDTQYF	TGTGCCAGCAGCCTTCTCTCCGGGTCCTTTGGCGGAGATACGCAGTATTTT	.	TRBJ2-3	.	TRBV14
CASSLTGGGYEEQFF	TGTGCCAGCAGCTTAACCGGGGGGGGCTATGAGGAGCAGTTCTTC	.	TRBJ2-1	TRBD2	TRBV7-6
CASSFGQETYNEQFF	TGTGCCAGCAGCTTCGGACAGGAAACTTACAATGAGCAGTTCTTC	.	TRBJ2-1	TRBD1	TRBV7-2
CASSLARQVNTEAFF	TGTGCCAGCAGCTTAGCCAGGCAGGTGAACACTGAAGCTTTCTTT	.	TRBJ1-1	.	TRBV7-2
CASSPVTGGPGETQYF	TGCGCCAGCAGCCCCGTTACGGGGGGGCCGGGGGAGACCCAGTACTTC	.	TRBJ2-5	TRBD2	TRBV5-1
CASSLDSTGMTDTQYF	TGTGCCAGCAGCTTAGACTCGACAGGAATGACAGATACGCAGTATTTT	.	TRBJ2-3	.	TRBV7-2
CASSDWTVVNTEAFF	TGTGCCAGCAGTGATTGGACAGTAGTGAACACTGAAGCTTTCTTT	.	TRBJ1-1	.	TRBV2
CASSYSYGYTF	TGTGCCAGCAGCTACAGTTATGGCTACACCTTC	.	TRBJ1-2	.	TRBV4-2
CASSFQGADYEQYF	TGTGCCAGCAGCTTCCAGGGTGCCGACTACGAGCAGTACTTC	.	TRBJ2-7	.	TRBV7-9
CSASHIYGYTF	TGCAGTGCTAGCCACATCTATGGCTACACCTTC	.	TRBJ1-2	.	TRBV20-1
CATRRGTYNSPLHF	TGTGCCACCAGGAGAGGGACTTATAATTCACCCCTCCACTTT	few	TRBJ1-6	.	TRBV15
CASSSQVNTEAFF	TGTGCCAGCAGTTCCCAGGTGAACACTGAAGCTTTCTTT	.	TRBJ1-1	.	TRBV6-5
CASSPRLGQSETQYF	TGTGCCAGCTCACCACGATTGGGGCAATCAGAGACCCAGTACTTC	.	TRBJ2-5	.	TRBV18
CASSSPTVQETQYF	TGTGCCAGCAGCTCGCCGACAGTCCAAGAGACCCAGTACTTC	.	TRBJ2-5	.	TRBV5-4
CASSLAGLAGGYQETQYF	TGCGCCAGCAGCTTGGCGGGACTAGCGGGGGGGTACCAAGAGACCCAGTACTTC	.	TRBJ2-5	TRBD2	TRBV5-1
CASSVSSDQETQYF	TGTGCCAGCAGTGTTTCTAGCGACCAAGAGACCCAGTACTTC	.	TRBJ2-5	.	TRBV27
CATGRDGYIDEQFF	TGTGCCACAGGCAGGGATGGGTACATCGATGAGCAGTTCTTC	.	TRBJ2-1	.	TRBV27
CASSEQGRINEKLFF	TGTGCCAGCAGCGAACAGGGACGAATTAATGAAAAACTGTTTTTT	.	TRBJ1-4	.	TRBV7-2
CASSFYRGQTNEKLFF	TGTGCCAGCAGTTTCTACAGGGGTCAAACTAATGAAAAACTGTTTTTT	.	TRBJ1-4	TRBD1	TRBV28
CASSSAGVESWETQYF	TGTGCCAGCAGTTCCGCAGGGGTGGAGTCGTGGGAGACCCAGTACTTC	.	TRBJ2-5	.	TRBV27
CASSKQGSGYTF	TGTGCCAGCAGTAAACAGGGAAGCGGCTACACCTTC	.	TRBJ1-2	.	TRBV2
CASTFSPIGNTIYF	TGTGCCAGCACTTTCTCTCCCATCGGAAACACCATATATTTT	.	TRBJ1-3	.	TRBV6-6
CATSKTGGAGHNEKLFF	TGTGCCACCAGCAAAACGGGGGGAGCAGGCCACAATGAAAAACTGTTTTTT	.	TRBJ1-4	.	TRBV15
CASSQARGTGAAYNEQFF	TGCGCCAGCAGCCAAGCGAGGGGGACAGGGGCGGCCTACAATGAGCAGTTCTTC	.	TRBJ2-1	TRBD1	TRBV4-1
CATTIGDNSPLHF	TGTGCCACCACGATCGGGGATAATTCACCCCTCCACTTT	.	TRBJ1-6	.	TRBV7-9
CASSLGMRGSSYEQYF	TGTGCCAGCAGCTTGGGAATGAGGGGGTCGTCCTACGAGCAGTACTTC	.	TRBJ2-7	.	TRBV5-6
CASSLGAGVYNEQFF	TGTGCCAGCAGCTTAGGGGCGGGGGTATACAATGAGCAGTTCTTC	.	TRBJ2-1	TRBD2	TRBV11-2
CASSQEPVSGANVLTF	TGCGCCAGCAGCCAAGAGCCGGTCTCTGGGGCCAACGTCCTGACTTTC	.	TRBJ2-6	.	TRBV4-3
CASRPAGGLYEQYF	TGTGCCAGTAGGCCGGCGGGGGGTCTGTACGAGCAGTACTTC	.	TRBJ2-7	TRBD2	TRBV19
CASSFRIGRRANQPQHF	TGTGCCAGCAGTTTCCGGATAGGCAGGCGGGCCAATCAGCCCCAGCATTTT	.	TRBJ1-5	.	TRBV27
CSVVGTGKNYGYTF	TGCAGCGTTGTCGGGACAGGCAAAAACTATGGCTACACCTTC	once	TRBJ1-2	TRBD1	TRBV29-1
CASSFTSGGVETQYF	TGTGCCAGCAGCTTCACTAGCGGGGGGGTGGAGACCCAGTACTTC	.	TRBJ2-5	TRBD2	TRBV6-5
CASSQWDRTTYEQYF	TGTGCCAGCTCACAGTGGGACAGGACTACTTACGAGCAGTACTTC	.	TRBJ2-7	TRBD1	TRBV18
CASSSGQGAHYEQYF	TGTGCCAGCAGCTCGGGACAGGGGGCTCACTACGAGCAGTACTTC	.	TRBJ2-7	TRBD1	TRBV5-5
CASSPRFTSGGASETQYF	TGTGCCAGCAGCCCGAGATTTACTAGCGGGGGGGCCTCCGAGACCCAGTACTTC	.	TRBJ2-5	TRBD2	TRBV9
CASSSRGSQNNEQFF	TGTGCCAGCAGCTCTAGAGGATCCCAAAACAATGAGCAGTTCTTC	.	TRBJ2-1	.	TRBV7-8
CASSTPRTGGINEQFF	TGTGCCAGCAGCACCCCGCGGACAGGGGGCATTAATGAGCAGTTCTTC	.	TRBJ2-1	TRBD1	TRBV7-9
CASSWTGAVNQPQHF	TGTGCCAGCAGCTGGACAGGGGCCGTAAATCAGCCCCAGCATTTT	.	TRBJ1-5	TRBD1	TRBV9
CASSWTGGIETQYF	TGTGCCAGCAGCTGGACAGGGGGCATAGAGACCCAGTACTTC	.	TRBJ2-5	TRBD1	TRBV27
CASRTNPRTGAGEQYF	TGTGCCAGTAGAACAAACCCCCGGACAGGGGCTGGCGAGCAGTACTTC	.	TRBJ2-7	TRBD1	TRBV19
CASSFGTGNYEQYF	TGTGCCAGCAGTTTCGGGACTGGGAACTACGAGCAGTACTTC	.	TRBJ2-7	.	TRBV27
CASSFTGQETQYF	TGCGCCAGCAGCTTTACAGGGCAAGAGACCCAGTACTTC	.	TRBJ2-5	.	TRBV5-1
CASSLGGVNTEAFF	TGTGCCAGCAGCTTAGGGGGCGTGAACACTGAAGCTTTCTTT	.	TRBJ1-1	.	TRBV7-6
CASSNSLRSRPQHF	TGTGCCAGCAGTAACTCACTGAGATCCCGGCCCCAGCATTTT	.	TRBJ1-5	.	TRBV6-5
CASSQDPGANIQYF	TGCGCCAGCAGCCAAGACCCAGGGGCGAACATTCAGTACTTC	.	TRBJ2-4	.	TRBV4-1
CASTKPVGDRTEAFF	TGTGCCAGCACCAAACCCGTAGGGGACAGGACTGAAGCTTTCTTT	.	TRBJ1-1	TRBD1	TRBV27
CASSSRLADEQFF	TGTGCCAGCAGCTCCCGACTAGCGGATGAGCAGTTCTTC	once	TRBJ2-1	TRBD2	TRBV7-7
CASSAYRTGLGYGYTF	TGTGCCAGCAGTGCCTACCGGACAGGACTTGGCTATGGCTACACCTTC	.	TRBJ1-2	TRBD1	TRBV2
CASSYLSWTRDGDTQYF	TGTGCCAGCAGCTACCTTAGTTGGACTAGGGACGGCGATACGCAGTATTTT	.	TRBJ2-3	TRBD2	TRBV7-9
CASSIRGGGKSSLRVTEAFF	TGTGCCAGTAGTATTAGAGGGGGGGGCAAGAGCTCCCTCCGGGTTACTGAAGCTTTCTTT	.	TRBJ1-1	.	TRBV19
CASSRLGASGGAWGQETQYF	TGTGCCAGCAGCCGTTTGGGTGCTAGCGGGGGGGCTTGGGGCCAAGAGACCCAGTACTTC	.	TRBJ2-5	TRBD2	TRBV5-5